This entry lists 28 T cell receptor beta chains sequenced from one sample in a study of blood T cells in healthy people across ages. Together with a sample-barcoded 5' primer, a J-beta primer mix was included in a second PCR lasting about 6 to 11 cycles. Via MiXCR, TCRdb re-called the 5' RACE reads, giving one row per CDR3 protein. The data hold about 1,400,000 distinct CDR3 sequences, with around 59% observed a single time. Sample: blood. The receptors derive from a man between 18 and 35 years old in good health.

This clonotype has only a few counts. The rearrangement links TRBV14 to TRBJ2-1, with D perhaps TRBD2 (5 bases). Trimming took 2 bases from V and 4 from J, leaving 6 bases between them. This CDR3 spans 13 amino acids. Germline-derived CDR1 and CDR2 are SGHDN and FVKESK. Here the CDR3 DNA reads TGTGCCAGCAGCCAACCGGGGTACAATGAGCAGTTCTTC. Translated, it gives CASSQPGYNEQFF. Drawing the rest from reference TRBV14 and TRBJ2-1, the complete variable domain is EAGVTQFPSHSVIEKGQTVTLRCDPISGHDNLYWYRRVMGKEIKFLLHFVKESKQDESGMPNNRFLAERTGGTYSTLKVQPAELEDSGVYFCASSQPGYNEQFFGPGTRLTVL.

About this clonotype itself: The junction does not match germline at one end; this may be a read error. J is TRBJ1-2 and V is TRBV12-3 or TRBV12-4, with TRBD1 identical over 7 bases. The CDR3 is made up of 14 amino acids. The CDR3 loop reads CASSSRDSNFGYTF. Here the CDR3 DNA reads TGTGCCAGCAGTAGCCGGGACAGCAACTTTGGCTACACCTTC.

The V and J genes are TRBV16 and TRBJ2-3, with 7 bases that match TRBD2. The CDR3 loop spans 16 amino acids. The V and J ends lost 2 bases and 2 bases, in that order; junction bases with no gene match: 7. CDR1 is KGHSY and CDR2 is FQNENV in the germline V gene. The CDR3 protein is CASSQGRGTVTDTQYF. CDR3 DNA sequence: TGTGCCAGCAGCCAAGGGCGGGGGACCGTCACAGATACGCAGTATTTT.

J is TRBJ2-7 and V is TRBV3-1; 9 bases map to TRBD2. CDR1 is LGHDT and CDR2 is YNNKEL in the germline V gene (reference sequence). The CDR3 is made up of 16 amino acids. Trimming took 4 bases from V and 2 from J; bases not matched to a gene: 9. Here the CDR3 DNA reads TGTGCCAGCAGCCCCGGCGGAAGCGGGAGGACCTACGAGCAGTACTTC. Amino acid sequence: CASSPGGSGRTYEQYF.

The chain carries TRBV5-1 and TRBJ1-1; no clear D. The CDR3 totals 15 residues. V lost 3 bases to trimming and J lost 4 bases, with 16 bases between them. Per the germline V gene, CDR1 is SGHRS and CDR2 is YFSETQ. The CDR3 protein is CASSSGTIEGTEAFF. CDR3 nucleotides: TGCGCCAGCAGCTCCGGTACAATCGAAGGCACTGAAGCTTTCTTT.

This chain joins TRBV7-8 and TRBJ2-3, with 8 bases aligning to TRBD2. The V gene end was trimmed by 1 base and the J gene end by 2 bases; junction bases not matched to a gene: 11. Germline-derived CDR1 and CDR2 are SGHVS and FQNEAQ. The CDR3 is made up of 18 amino acids. CDR3 coding DNA: TGTGCCAGCAGCTTAGAAGGGTCGGGAGGGGGGTACACAGATACGCAGTATTTT. Its protein is CASSLEGSGGGYTDTQYF. The full variable domain, its missing parts supplied by reference TRBV7-8 and TRBJ2-3, is GAGVSQSPRYKVAKRGQDVALRCDPISGHVSLFWYQQALGQGPEFLTYFQNEAQLDKSGLPSDRFFAERPEGSVSTLKIQRTQQEDSAVYLCASSLEGSGGGYTDTQYFGPGTRLTVL.

The rearrangement uses TRBV6-5 and TRBJ1-1; TRBD1 is a possible D gene (5 bases). The germline V and J ends were trimmed by 0 bases and 1 base, with 9 bases remaining between them. CDR1 and CDR2 (germline): MNHEY, SVGAGI. This CDR3 contains 15 residues. As DNA, the CDR3 is TGTGCCAGCAGTTACTCTGCAGGACAGAACACTGAAGCTTTCTTT. It specifies CASSYSAGQNTEAFF.

The chain couples TRBV7-6 to TRBJ1-2; the D is unclear. Trimming removed 7 bases at V and 4 bases at J, with 19 bases between. CDR1 is SGHVS, CDR2 FNYEAQ, per germline. This CDR3 has 15 amino acids. The CDR3 region has the DNA TGTGCCAGCACCCGAGAACCCGGGGAGGCCTATGGCTACACCTTC. Translation gives CASTREPGEAYGYTF.

V is TRBV20-1 and J is TRBJ2-3, with 9 positions matching TRBD1. Germline values: CDR1 DFQATT, CDR2 SNEGSKA (reference sequence). The CDR3 extends over 16 amino acids. The junction had 11 bases not matched to a gene; V was cut back by 5 bases and J by 2 bases. CDR3 protein: CSAGSNRGPNTDTQYF. The CDR3 region has the DNA TGCAGTGCTGGGAGCAACAGGGGGCCTAACACAGATACGCAGTATTTT.

The chain recombines TRBV27 with TRBJ1-2, with 7 positions matching TRBD1. V gave up 0 bases and J gave up 4 bases; unmatched junction bases: 2. Germline assignment: CDR1 MNHEY and CDR2 SMNVEV (reference sequence). This CDR3 comprises 14 residues. CDR3 in DNA: TGTGCCAGCAGTTTATCGACAGGGACCTATGGCTACACCTTC. It encodes CASSLSTGTYGYTF.

This rearrangement joins TRBV20-1 to TRBJ2-1; 11 bases align to TRBD2. CDR1 is DFQATT, CDR2 SNEGSKA, per germline (reference sequence). After removal of 2 bases from V and 4 bases from J, the junction contained 16 bases not matched to a gene. CDR3 length: 19 residues. The CDR3 region is CSARPSQPTSGGVYNEQFF. CDR3 coding DNA: TGCAGTGCTAGACCATCTCAACCTACTAGCGGGGGTGTTTACAATGAGCAGTTCTTC.

The chain uses TRBV20-1 and TRBJ2-3; TRBD1 is a possible D gene (5 bases). The CDR3 is 16 amino acids. Germline V gene data show CDR1 as DFQATT and CDR2 as SNEGSKA (reference sequence). Trimming removed 0 bases from V and 4 bases from J, with 17 bases in between. The CDR3 DNA sequence: TGCAGTGCTAGAGACCCCAGAAAGGGGCCCGCAGATACGCAGTATTTT. Protein sequence: CSARDPRKGPADTQYF.

The chain joins TRBV12-3 or TRBV12-4 to TRBJ2-1, with D uncertain. This CDR3 has 12 residues. Trimming took 5 bases from V and 8 from J, leaving 10 bases between them. The CDR3 coding sequence is TGTGCCAGCAGTCCGCGACTGGATGAGCAGTTCTTC. Translated: CASSPRLDEQFF.

This clonotype has a handful of counts. This chain joins TRBV5-1 and TRBJ2-3, with TRBD2 as a possible D gene (5 bases). Per the germline V gene, CDR1 is SGHRS and CDR2 is YFSETQ. CDR3 length: 15 amino acids. V gave up 5 bases and J gave up 0 bases, with 13 bases separating them. CDR3 DNA: TGCGCCAGCAGGAGGGAATATCTTAGCACAGATACGCAGTATTTT. It codes for CASRREYLSTDTQYF.

V usage is TRBV29-1 and J usage is TRBJ2-7; D might be TRBD2 (6 bases). Trimming cost V 0 bases and J 0 bases, with 12 bases left between them. The CDR3 length is 15 residues. Germline assignment: CDR1 SQVTM and CDR2 ANQGSEA. The CDR3 DNA sequence: TGCAGCGTTGAAGAGTCGGGGGTGAACTCCTACGAGCAGTACTTC. Protein product: CSVEESGVNSYEQYF.

V and J are TRBV27 and TRBJ2-2; D possibly corresponds to TRBD1 (6 bases). This CDR3 comprises 13 residues. V gave up 7 bases and J gave up 5 bases, with 11 bases separating them. In germline, CDR1 is MNHEY, CDR2 SMNVEV (reference sequence). The CDR3 reads CASNEGGTGELFF. The CDR3 bases are TGTGCCAGCAATGAAGGGGGAACCGGGGAGCTGTTTTTT.

This clonotype was picked up a small number of times. V usage is TRBV14 and J usage is TRBJ2-7, with 9 positions matching TRBD1. J gave up 3 bases and V 6 bases, and 3 bases lay outside the gene matches. The CDR3 extends over 13 amino acids. Looked up from germline, CDR1 is SGHDN and CDR2 is FVKESK. Here the CDR3 reads CASRGDRDYEQYF. The CDR3 DNA reads as TGTGCCAGCAGGGGGGACAGGGACTACGAGCAGTACTTC.

This clonotype was counted only a few times. The V and J genes are TRBV29-1 and TRBJ1-2; the D gene is possibly TRBD1 (5 bases). Germline-derived CDR1 and CDR2 are SQVTM and ANQGSEA. The V end lost 2 bases, the J end lost 4 bases, and 20 bases lay between the germline ends. The CDR3 runs to 16 residues. The CDR3 loop is CSVESPGTELGYGYTF. Written as DNA, the CDR3 is TGCAGCGTTGAAAGCCCCGGGACCGAACTAGGCTATGGCTACACCTTC.

This clonotype turned up a few times. This chain connects TRBV27 to TRBJ2-7, with D uncertain. With 10 bases removed from V and 1 base from J, the gap between germline ends came to 14 bases. Germline V CDR1 and CDR2: MNHEY, SMNVEV (reference sequence). The CDR3 is made up of 13 amino acids. The CDR3 reads CATGSGVSYEQYF. CDR3 bases: TGTGCCACCGGATCTGGGGTATCCTACGAGCAGTACTTC.

The rearrangement links TRBV20-1 to TRBJ1-5; D might be TRBD1 (6 bases). Germline loops: CDR1 DFQATT, CDR2 SNEGSKA (reference sequence). This CDR3 has 15 amino acids. Trimming left V 6 bases short and J 3 bases short, with 18 bases between. DNA for the CDR3: TGCAGTGCGTTAGGGGGAGGGGAACCCAATCAGCCCCAGCATTTT. It yields the protein CSALGGGEPNQPQHF.

V gene TRBV20-1 combines with J gene TRBJ2-7; the D gene could be TRBD1 or TRBD2 (5 bases each). Germline lookup yields CDR1 DFQATT and CDR2 SNEGSKA (reference sequence). Trimming took 0 bases from V and 4 from J, leaving 25 bases between them. The length of the CDR3 is 18 residues. CDR3 residues: CSARDRGYGTGLRYEQYF. CDR3 nucleotide sequence: TGCAGTGCTAGAGATCGGGGTTATGGTACAGGCCTAAGGTACGAGCAGTACTTC.

The chain uses TRBV2 and TRBJ2-1, with 11 bases fitting TRBD2. V shed 6 bases and J 7 bases; nucleotides not matched to a gene: 5. CDR3 length: 14 residues. Germline CDR1 reads SNHLY; CDR2 reads FYNNEI. CDR3 nucleotides: TGTGCCAGCAGAACTAGCGGGAGATTTAATGAGCAGTTCTTC. Translation: CASRTSGRFNEQFF.

This chain uses TRBV7-2 with TRBJ2-7; 7 positions agree with TRBD2. V shed 5 bases and J 2 bases; nucleotides not matched to a gene: 9. Germline V CDR1 and CDR2: SGHTA, FQGNSA. This CDR3 spans 15 amino acids. As DNA, the CDR3 is TGTGCCAGCAGCGGCAGCGGGGAAAGGCCCTACGAGCAGTACTTC. This translates into CASSGSGERPYEQYF.

CDR3 coding DNA: TGCAGTGCTAGAGAGGGGGACTCCTACGAGCAGTACTTC. Protein product: CSAREGDSYEQYF. J is TRBJ2-4 and V is TRBV20-1; tentatively, D is TRBD1 or TRBD2 (5 bases each). The J call may be in error: the DNA end matches TRBJ2-7 better. Germline CDR1 DFQATT, CDR2 SNEGSKA (reference sequence). The CDR3 runs 13 residues.

The chain recombines TRBV5-5 with TRBJ2-7, with a possible D match to TRBD1 (6 bases). V lost 8 bases to trimming and J lost 0 bases, with 12 bases between them. The CDR3 contains 13 residues. Germline V CDR1 and CDR2: SGHKS, YYEKEE (reference sequence). The CDR3 coding sequence is TGTGCCAGTAAAAGGGGGAACTCCTACGAGCAGTACTTC. Translating it yields CASKRGNSYEQYF.

This clonotype was picked up one time. The CDR3 here is CASSRGLAGFDEQFF. CDR3 nucleotide sequence: TGTGCCAGCAGCCGCGGACTAGCGGGATTTGATGAGCAGTTCTTC. This sequence joins TRBV7-6 and TRBJ2-1, with TRBD2 matching 12 bases. The V gene's germline CDR1 is SGHVS and CDR2 FNYEAQ. The J segment lost 8 bases and the V segment lost 5 bases, leaving 7 bases of the junction unmatched. The CDR3 contains 15 residues.

This clonotype occurred a few times. The chain uses TRBV29-1 and TRBJ1-1, with 8 bases matching TRBD1. V lost 0 bases to trimming and J lost 6 bases; unmatched junction nucleotides: 6. The CDR3 loop spans 14 amino acids. In germline, CDR1 is SQVTM, CDR2 ANQGSEA. The CDR3 DNA is TGCAGCGTTGAAGACAGGGGGCGATCCCCTGAAGCTTTCTTT. Its protein is CSVEDRGRSPEAFF.

The chain joins TRBV11-2 to TRBJ2-1; 8 bases fit TRBD2. The CDR3 extends over 15 amino acids. CDR1 is SGHAT, CDR2 FQNNGV, per germline. The V and J ends lost 0 bases and 5 bases, in that order; junction bases with no gene match: 3. Here the CDR3 reads CASSLDLAGHNEQFF. The CDR3 bases are TGTGCCAGCAGCTTAGATCTAGCGGGCCACAATGAGCAGTTCTTC.